The present T cell receptor (beta chain) was sequenced within a study of CD8 T cells in Susac syndrome. The CDR3 consists of 16 residues. Germline values: CDR1 SEHNR, CDR2 FQNEAQ (reference sequence). V shed 4 bases, J shed 2 bases, and the junction held 8 bases outside the gene matches. An input of 0.5 to 1 ug of RNA was subjected to reverse transcription using random hexamers. The method of amplification for TCR beta CDR3 was immunoSEQ multiplex PCR, covering 54 Vbeta and 13 Jbeta. TCRdb called the immunoSEQ multiplex PCR reads again in MiXCR, with one record for every CDR3 protein. The sample includes some 200,000 distinct CDR3 sequences, roughly nine tenths of them seen just once.

The sequencing sample was made of CD8+ T cells from PBMCs. The V and J genes are TRBV7-9 and TRBJ2-3; 8 bases map to TRBD2. This clonotype was obtained from a human donor with multiple sclerosis. CDR3 loop: CASSSWSGGATDTQYF. The CDR3 nucleotides are TGTGCCAGCAGCTCCTGGTCCGGGGGGGCCACAGATACGCAGTATTTT.